The T cell receptor (beta chain) under discussion was sequenced for a study of OX40 agonist ivuxolimab in advanced cancers. Study-level information: Averaging roughly 60 years in age, with a range of about 20 to 90, the cohort was around 83% male.

Here immunoSEQ multiplex PCR was the method, and the copy in TCRdb shows in-frame clones only, minus some. In the table there are tens of thousands of clones, about nine tenths of which are singletons. Drawing of blood for sampling happened at baseline, at cycle 4 day 1, and at cycle 7 day 1. The length of the CDR3 is 15 residues. Per germline, CDR1 SGDLS and CDR2 YYNGEE. This clone was detected only a few times. A junction boundary mismatches the germline segment, possibly from a read error. The sample consisted of CD4+ or CD8+ T cells sorted from blood, taken in a trial of the OX40 agonist ivuxolimab. The receptor comes from an adult with an advanced solid tumor such as melanoma, head and neck, liver or kidney cancer. The chain carries TRBV9 and TRBJ2-1, with TRBD2 matching over 14 bases. As DNA, the CDR3 is TGTGCCAGCAGCACGTCCGGGACTAGCGGGAGCAATCCCCTCTTC. This encodes CASSTSGTSGSNPLF.